This T cell receptor beta chain originates from a study of blood T cell repertoires in COVID-19. This CDR3 is built from 15 residues. CDR1 and CDR2 from the germline V gene are SGDLS and YYNGEE. V was pared by 0 bases and J by 4 bases, with 11 bases between. Libraries were prepared by immunoSEQ multiplex PCR; TCRdb keeps only in-frame clonotypes and omits some of them. The sample has roughly 190,000 clones; about 80% are singletons. The table lists this clone with a few counts. The sequence was obtained from a man in his sixties with acute or convalescent COVID-19. The genes are TRBV9 and TRBJ1-5; D remains ambiguous. Sequenced: peripheral blood. As DNA, the CDR3 is TGTGCCAGCAGCGTAGATGGCAGTCTTAATCAGCCCCAGCATTTT. As protein: CASSVDGSLNQPQHF.